This entry is about one T cell receptor (beta chain). The antigen is undetermined. The sample originates from a study of Ad26.COV2.S vaccination and SARS-CoV-2 variants. Study context: Ad26.COV2.S was injected intramuscularly once or twice, 56 days apart.

From germline, CDR1 is PRHDT and CDR2 FYEKMQ (reference sequence). The V and J ends lost 2 bases and 7 bases respectively, with 8 bases between them. The length of the CDR3 is 13 residues. Regarding the study as a whole: Spike-specific TCR breadth was greater after Ad26.COV2.S than placebo. Measurement of non-spike TCR breadth gave similar results in vaccine and placebo recipients.

Repertoires were generated with immunoSEQ multiplex PCR, while TCRdb's copy carries only in-frame clones and drops some. The sample consists of 400,000 or so clones, approximately 86% of them appearing once. Treatment in this sample: 15 to 20 received Ad26.COV2.S at low or high dose, single or two shots; 5 received placebo; per-sample allocation not given. On day 63 after the first injection, vaccine and placebo recipients gave samples. This receptor was taken from a person between 18 and 59 years old who received the Ad26.COV2.S COVID-19 vaccine or a placebo. The chain joins TRBV13 to TRBJ1-4, with D perhaps TRBD1 (6 bases). Material: peripheral blood, obtained in a trial of Ad26.COV2.S vaccine versus placebo. The CDR3 loop is CASSLTGSEKLFF. Written as DNA, the CDR3 is TGTGCCAGCAGCTTAACAGGGAGTGAAAAACTGTTTTTT.